This T cell receptor beta chain was obtained from a study of T cells in Graves' hyperthyroidism and ophthalmopathy. The wider study: Pretreatment peripheral blood was obtained at initial diagnosis.

Authors of the study amplified TCR beta CDR3 regions from RNA transcripts. The HTBI primer set was used in a first-round RT-PCR of the TCR CDR3. One entry per CDR3 protein, called by TCRdb with MiXCR from the multiplex PCR reads. The sample lists about 130,000 distinct CDR3 sequences, around 20% occurring once. Study-level points and caveats: Clonotypes that were expanded in thyroid above 0.001 mostly appeared in blood too. Ophthalmopathy prediction by the model preceded onset by a median approximately six months.

This blood was taken when hyperthyroidism was first diagnosed, before any ophthalmopathy symptoms existed. This clonotype has just a few counts. The antigen is undetermined. Specimen: blood. The clonotype was recovered from a woman in her forties or fifties with Graves' hyperthyroidism that later progressed to Graves' ophthalmopathy.

The CDR3 nucleotides read TGTGCCGGCGGGACTCCGCCTATCAATGAGCAGTTCTTC. It is translated as CAGGTPPINEQFF. The chain has TRBV6-1 and TRBJ2-1; D may be TRBD2 (6 bases). V lost 11 bases to trimming and J lost 6 bases, with 17 bases between them. CDR1 and CDR2 from the germline V gene are MNHNS and SASEGT. The CDR3 has 13 amino acids.